These T cell receptor beta chains were read from a single sample in a study of somatic mutations in cytotoxic T cells in rheumatoid arthritis. The assay was immunoSEQ multiplex PCR, and TCRdb's table has in-frame clones only and misses some. The sample yields about 27,000 clones, less than 85% seen once. Sequencing input: CD8+ T cells sorted from blood. The receptor set was obtained from a young woman in good health. Both conserved end residues are part of each CDR3. D genes are given only for firm matches. The listing skips clone size in some rows; elsewhere it reads once, few, many or a size class.

J	size	D	V	CDR3	DNA
TRBJ1-1	few	.	TRBV10-3	CAIEEVLNTEAFF	TGTGCCATCGAAGAGGTCCTGAACACTGAAGCTTTCTTT
TRBJ1-2	.	.	TRBV27	CASSLSYPGSSYGYTF	TGTGCCAGCAGTTTATCTTACCCCGGCAGCTCTTATGGCTACACCTTC
TRBJ2-7	.	TRBD2	TRBV6-6	CASSLAGALYEQYF	TGTGCCAGCAGCCTAGCGGGAGCCCTCTACGAGCAGTACTTC
TRBJ1-1	few	.	TRBV11-2	CASSLQFEAEAFF	TGTGCCAGCAGCTTACAATTTGAGGCAGAAGCTTTCTTT
TRBJ1-2	.	TRBD1	TRBV4-1	CASSQVTGEGYGYTF	TGCGCCAGCAGCCAAGTGACAGGGGAGGGCTATGGCTACACCTTC
TRBJ2-5	.	TRBD1	TRBV4-1	CASSPSTGGRSETQYF	TGCGCCAGCAGCCCCTCGACAGGGGGCCGCTCAGAGACCCAGTACTTC
TRBJ2-7	.	TRBD1	TRBV5-6	CASSLGQSYEQYF	TGTGCCAGCAGCCTGGGACAGTCCTACGAGCAGTACTTC
TRBJ1-4	once	.	TRBV18	CASSPGGNEKLFF	TGTGCCAGCTCACCAGGGGGGAATGAAAAACTGTTTTTT
TRBJ2-1	.	.	TRBV20-1	CSAGLENEQFF	TGCAGTGCGGGACTGGAGAATGAGCAGTTCTTC
TRBJ2-7	few	.	TRBV11-2	CASSLAGAHEQYF	TGTGCCAGCAGCCTAGCCGGGGCACACGAGCAGTACTTC
TRBJ1-1	once	.	TRBV25-1	CASSESGAGDTEAFF	TGTGCCAGCAGTGAATCAGGGGCTGGGGACACTGAAGCTTTCTTT
TRBJ2-3	.	TRBD2	TRBV5-1	CASTPGLAGTDTQYF	TGCGCCAGCACCCCGGGACTAGCGGGCACAGATACGCAGTATTTT
TRBJ2-3	.	TRBD1	TRBV15	CATSSGGQPSTQYF	TGTGCCACCAGCAGTGGGGGACAGCCGTCAACGCAGTATTTT
TRBJ2-1	.	.	TRBV28	CASSLLEGNEQFF	TGTGCCAGCAGTTTATTAGAGGGCAATGAGCAGTTCTTC
TRBJ2-1	.	.	TRBV13	CASSLDMGGSYNEQFF	TGTGCCAGCAGCTTAGACATGGGAGGCTCCTACAATGAGCAGTTCTTC
TRBJ1-1	.	.	TRBV7-9	CASIKAGNTEAFF	TGTGCCAGCATCAAAGCCGGGAACACTGAAGCTTTCTTT
TRBJ1-4	once	.	TRBV1	CTSSQGPTGTRSEKLFF	TGCACCAGCAGCCAAGGCCCCACCGGGACTAGGAGTGAAAAACTGTTTTTT
TRBJ1-5	.	.	TRBV7-9	CASSIGGSNNQPQHF	TGTGCCAGCAGCATTGGGGGCAGCAATAATCAGCCCCAGCATTTT
TRBJ2-1	.	.	TRBV6-1	CASSESRDSYNEQFF	TGTGCCAGCAGTGAATCCAGGGACTCTTACAATGAGCAGTTCTTC
TRBJ2-1	.	TRBD1	TRBV7-6	CASSRSWDRATDEQFF	TGTGCCAGCAGCCGATCTTGGGACAGGGCAACCGATGAGCAGTTCTTC
TRBJ2-3	once	TRBD2	TRBV6-5	CASSHTSGRLDTQYF	TGTGCCAGCAGCCATACTAGCGGGAGGTTGGATACGCAGTATTTT
TRBJ2-1	.	.	TRBV7-9	CASSPGPGRDEQFF	TGTGCCAGCAGCCCCGGCCCAGGGCGGGATGAGCAGTTCTTC
TRBJ2-1	.	.	TRBV10-3	CAISDTIEINEQFF	TGTGCCATCAGTGATACTATAGAAATCAATGAGCAGTTCTTC
TRBJ1-2	.	.	TRBV9	CASSRQVSDYGYTF	TGTGCCAGCAGCCGACAGGTTTCCGACTATGGCTACACCTTC
TRBJ1-5	.	TRBD1	TRBV27	CASSSGQGYQPQHF	TGTGCCAGCAGTTCGGGACAGGGCTATCAGCCCCAGCATTTT
TRBJ2-1	.	.	TRBV5-6	CASSPGLLPYNEQFF	TGTGCCAGCAGCCCGGGACTTCTCCCCTACAATGAGCAGTTCTTC
TRBJ2-7	few	.	TRBV7-9	CASSLETTYEQYF	TGTGCCAGCAGCTTAGAGACGACCTACGAGCAGTACTTC
TRBJ1-1	few	.	TRBV7-9	CASSLEYTEAFF	TGTGCCAGCAGCTTGGAGTACACTGAAGCTTTCTTT
TRBJ1-1	.	.	TRBV14	CASSQFEVAEAFF	TGTGCCAGCAGCCAATTCGAGGTTGCCGAAGCTTTCTTT
TRBJ1-5	.	TRBD1	TRBV27	CASRQGWDNQPQHF	TGTGCCAGCAGACAGGGGTGGGACAATCAGCCCCAGCATTTT
TRBJ1-1	.	TRBD1	TRBV7-9	CASSSTDRGFTEAFF	TGTGCCAGCAGCTCGACAGACAGGGGCTTCACTGAAGCTTTCTTT
TRBJ2-7	.	TRBD1	TRBV27	CASSLVGQGGEQYF	TGTGCCAGCAGTTTAGTGGGACAGGGGGGAGAGCAGTACTTC
TRBJ2-2	.	.	TRBV9	CASSPPEGWNTGELFF	TGTGCCAGCAGCCCACCGGAGGGCTGGAACACCGGGGAGCTGTTTTTT
TRBJ1-5	.	.	TRBV19	CASSETEQDREFSNQPQHF	TGTGCCAGTAGTGAAACCGAACAGGACAGAGAGTTTAGCAATCAGCCCCAGCATTTT
TRBJ2-5	.	TRBD1	TRBV28	CASSLDRAQETQYF	TGTGCCAGCAGCCTAGACAGGGCTCAAGAGACCCAGTACTTC
TRBJ1-5	.	.	TRBV5-5	CASSPGAGRGDYQPQHF	TGTGCCAGCAGCCCCGGCGCAGGTCGCGGGGATTATCAGCCCCAGCATTTT
TRBJ2-5	.	.	TRBV10-1	CASSGDSETQYF	TGCGCCAGCAGTGGCGATTCGGAGACCCAGTACTTC
TRBJ1-1	.	TRBD1	TRBV6-1	CASKGQGVTEAFF	TGTGCCAGCAAGGGACAGGGGGTCACTGAAGCTTTCTTT
TRBJ1-1	few	.	TRBV14	CASSQEGGAEAFF	TGTGCCAGCAGCCAAGAGGGGGGGGCTGAAGCTTTCTTT
TRBJ1-2	.	.	TRBV25-1	CASSEWEKNYGYTF	TGTGCCAGCAGTGAATGGGAAAAGAACTATGGCTACACCTTC
TRBJ2-7	.	.	TRBV2	CASSDRVFYEQYF	TGTGCCAGCAGTGACAGGGTATTCTACGAGCAGTACTTC
TRBJ2-7	.	TRBD1	TRBV7-2	CASSLGGQGAYEQYF	TGTGCCAGCAGCTTAGGGGGACAGGGGGCCTACGAGCAGTACTTC